A single sample is the source of the 7 T cell receptor beta chains below, sequenced in a study of metastatic and nonmetastatic thyroid tumors. TCRdb re-called clones via MiXCR from the PCR reads. This repertoire shows about 21,000 clones, roughly 27% found once; its top ten account for 14%. No patient received treatment before thyroid surgery. Sequencing was carried out using tumor tissue. The receptors come from a male donor with papillary thyroid cancer or a benign thyroid nodule (not recorded which). Some clones in this sample may be carry-over from other donors' samples.

The V and J genes are TRBV20-1 and TRBJ2-7, with 8 bases aligning to TRBD1. Germline V CDR1 and CDR2: DFQATT, SNEGSKA (reference sequence). V was pared by 6 bases and J by 7 bases, with 11 bases of the junction left unmatched. The CDR3 has 13 residues. The CDR3 nucleotides are TGCAGTGCCCTTGCGACAGGGGCAGATGAGCAGTACTTC. It specifies CSALATGADEQYF.

The rearrangement uses TRBV18 and TRBJ1-3, with 8 bases aligning to TRBD1. After removal of 3 bases from V and 3 bases from J, the junction contained 7 bases not matched to a gene. The CDR3 runs to 16 residues. The V gene's germline CDR1 is KGHSH and CDR2 LQKENI. The CDR3, as DNA: TGTGCCAGCTCACCCTCGGACAGGGAGGTTGGAAACACCATATATTTT. Amino acids: CASSPSDREVGNTIYF.

This clone is medium-sized by share. The gene calls are TRBV6-1 and TRBJ1-2, with TRBD1 matching 8 bases. The CDR3 covers 14 residues. Germline loops: CDR1 MNHNS, CDR2 SASEGT. V trimming: 5 bases; J trimming: 4 bases; junction bases outside the gene matches: 6. The DNA for the CDR3 is TGTGCCAGCAGTCCAGGGGGCTCAGGCTATGGCTACACCTTC. It is translated as CASSPGGSGYGYTF.

This clone was counted only a few times. The genes are TRBV6-2 or TRBV6-3 and TRBJ2-1; 7 bases match TRBD2. The V gene end was trimmed by 2 bases and the J gene end by 3 bases; junction bases not matched to a gene: 7. The CDR3 length is 16 residues. The germline gives CDR1 MNHEY, CDR2 SVGEGT. CDR3 DNA: TGTGCCAGCAGTTACACGGGAGGTAGGGGCTACAATGAGCAGTTCTTC. This translates into CASSYTGGRGYNEQFF.

This sequence joins TRBV7-6 and TRBJ2-1, with unresolved D. V was shortened by 1 base and J by 0 bases, with 7 bases between the two germline ends. The CDR3 has 15 amino acids. Germline CDR1 and CDR2: SGHVS and FNYEAQ. The CDR3 here is CASSLGPGSYNEQFF. The CDR3 bases are TGTGCCAGCAGCTTAGGCCCAGGCTCCTACAATGAGCAGTTCTTC.

The chain is built from TRBV20-1 and TRBJ2-5; D remains ambiguous. Germline V lookup: CDR1 DFQATT, CDR2 SNEGSKA (reference sequence). The CDR3 extends over 13 amino acids. V was clipped by 3 bases and J by 4 bases, with 12 bases between them. Here the CDR3 reads CSARNLPRETQYF. In DNA form, the CDR3 reads TGCAGTGCTAGGAACCTTCCGAGAGAGACCCAGTACTTC.

This chain uses TRBV2 with TRBJ1-5; 8 nucleotides agree with TRBD1. The CDR3 totals 19 residues. V lost 3 bases, J lost 5 bases, and 18 bases stayed unmatched. Germline V gene data show CDR1 as SNHLY and CDR2 as FYNNEI. The CDR3 loop is CASSDLLHVQGQGHQPQHF. The CDR3 DNA reads TGTGCCAGCAGTGACCTTCTTCACGTTCAAGGACAGGGTCATCAGCCCCAGCATTTT.